Presented here are 2 T cell receptor beta chains from one specimen sequenced in a study of chemoradiotherapy in HPV16-positive cancers. Generated by immunoSEQ multiplex PCR, the TCRdb table keeps only in-frame clones and is missing some. The sample lists roughly 12,000 clones, around 62% occurring once. The specimen was collected from a patient who underwent chemoradiotherapy. Every receptor here comes from a human donor with HPV-associated anogenital cancer.

The chain has TRBV14 and TRBJ1-1; perhaps TRBD1 as D (5 bases). V shed 3 bases and J shed 2 bases, with 13 bases lying between them. CDR3 length: 15 amino acids. Per the germline V gene, CDR1 is SGHDN and CDR2 is FVKESK. The CDR3 bases are TGTGCCAGCAGCCACCACGGGGCACTCAACACTGAAGCTTTCTTT. Amino acid sequence: CASSHHGALNTEAFF.

The gene calls are TRBV19 and TRBJ2-1; D may be TRBD2 (6 bases). Germline V lookup: CDR1 LNHDA, CDR2 SQIVND (reference sequence). The CDR3 runs to 15 residues. V was trimmed by 7 bases and J by 4 bases, leaving 17 bases between them. CDR3 coding DNA: TGTGCCAGTAAACCGGGAGATGAGGGGTACAATGAGCAGTTCTTC. Protein product: CASKPGDEGYNEQFF.